The 7 T cell receptor beta chains given below trace back to one sample, sequenced in a study of OX40 agonist ivuxolimab in advanced cancers. Method: immunoSEQ multiplex PCR; TCRdb's copy keeps in-frame clones and lacks some. The sample contains around 89,000 clones, roughly 93% of which appear only once. This specimen consisted of CD4+ or CD8+ T cells sorted from blood, obtained in a trial of the OX40 agonist ivuxolimab. Every receptor here comes from an adult with an advanced solid tumor such as melanoma, head and neck, liver or kidney cancer.

V usage is TRBV28 and J usage is TRBJ2-5, with TRBD2 identical over 11 bases. V gave up 4 bases and J gave up 7 bases; unmatched junction bases: 8. The germline CDR1 and CDR2 sequences are MDHEN and SYDVKM. There are 15 residues in the CDR3. Here the CDR3 DNA reads TGTGCCAGCAGTTCGGTAGCGGGAGGGCCCGTGACCCAGTACTTC. Protein product: CASSSVAGGPVTQYF.

The chain recombines TRBV30 with TRBJ2-7, with D unresolved. Germline values: CDR1 GTSNPN, CDR2 SVGIG (reference sequence). The V and J ends lost 0 bases and 6 bases respectively, with 12 bases between them. The CDR3 has 13 residues. This chain's CDR3 is CAWSVRTSTEQYF. The CDR3 nucleotides are TGTGCCTGGAGTGTACGAACCAGCACCGAGCAGTACTTC.

J is TRBJ1-4 and V is TRBV25-1; the D is unclear. V lost 4 bases and J 4 bases, leaving 7 bases between the germline ends. This CDR3 has 13 residues. The germline gives CDR1 MGHDK, CDR2 SYGVNS. CDR3 region: CASSGEFNEKLFF. The CDR3 DNA reads as TGTGCCAGCAGTGGGGAATTTAATGAAAAACTGTTTTTT.

The V gene is TRBV4-1, the J gene TRBJ1-5; D possibly corresponds to TRBD1 (5 bases). The germline V gene encodes CDR1 MGHRA and CDR2 YSYEKL. CDR3 length equals 15 residues. V was shortened by 4 bases and J by 0 bases, with 10 bases between the two germline ends. CDR3 residues: CASSLDSYSNQPQHF. The CDR3 DNA sequence: TGCGCCAGCAGCCTCGACAGCTATAGCAATCAGCCCCAGCATTTT.

V gene TRBV6-5 combines with J gene TRBJ1-1; D not resolved. V was trimmed by 6 bases and J by 5 bases, leaving 16 bases between them. From germline, CDR1 is MNHEY and CDR2 SVGAGI. This CDR3 spans 14 amino acids. CDR3: CASSSPPGGTEAFF. CDR3 bases: TGTGCCAGCAGCTCCCCCCCAGGAGGAACTGAAGCTTTCTTT.

The chain carries TRBV6-5 and TRBJ2-1, with D possibly TRBD1 on 6 matching bases. Germline loops: CDR1 MNHEY, CDR2 SVGAGI. V lost 8 bases and J lost 4, with 9 bases in between. This CDR3 spans 12 amino acids. The CDR3 region has the DNA TGTGCCAGCCAGGGGCCGTACAATGAGCAGTTCTTC. Translating it yields CASQGPYNEQFF.

The rearrangement uses TRBV23-1 and TRBJ1-1; D gene ambiguous. TRBV23-1 counts as an open reading frame of uncertain function. V lost 3 bases to trimming and J lost 7 bases, with 15 bases between them. The CDR3 has 14 residues. The CDR3 nucleotides read TGCGCCAGCAGTCACTCAGCGAACGGTGATGAAGCTTTCTTT. Its translation is CASSHSANGDEAFF.